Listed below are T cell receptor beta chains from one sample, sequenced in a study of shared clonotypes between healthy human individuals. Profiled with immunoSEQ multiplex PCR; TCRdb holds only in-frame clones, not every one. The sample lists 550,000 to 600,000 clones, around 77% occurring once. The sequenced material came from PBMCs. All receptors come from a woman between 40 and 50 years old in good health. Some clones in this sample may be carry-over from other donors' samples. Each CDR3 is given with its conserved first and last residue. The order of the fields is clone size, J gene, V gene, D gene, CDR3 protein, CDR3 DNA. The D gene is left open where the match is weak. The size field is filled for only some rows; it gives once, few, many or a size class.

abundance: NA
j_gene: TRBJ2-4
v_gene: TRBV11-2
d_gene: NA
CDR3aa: CASSLGDGHPKNIQYF
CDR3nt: TGTGCCAGCAGCTTAGGCGACGGACATCCTAAAAACATTCAGTACTTC

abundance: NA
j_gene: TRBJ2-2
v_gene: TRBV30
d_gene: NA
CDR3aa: CAWSPRSPGELFF
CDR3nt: TGTGCCTGGAGTCCTAGGTCCCCCGGGGAGCTGTTTTTT

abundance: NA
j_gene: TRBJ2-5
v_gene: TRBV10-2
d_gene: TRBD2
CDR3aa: CATGLAGSQETQYF
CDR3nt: TGCGCCACGGGACTAGCGGGATCCCAAGAGACCCAGTACTTC

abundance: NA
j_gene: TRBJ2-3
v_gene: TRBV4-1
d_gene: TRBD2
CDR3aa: CASSQAISGRAPDTQYF
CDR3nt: TGCGCCAGCAGCCAGGCCATTAGCGGGAGGGCCCCAGATACGCAGTATTTT

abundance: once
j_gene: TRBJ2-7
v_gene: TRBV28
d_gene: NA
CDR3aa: CASSLSQYYEQYF
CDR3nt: TGTGCCAGCAGTTTGAGTCAATACTACGAGCAGTACTTC

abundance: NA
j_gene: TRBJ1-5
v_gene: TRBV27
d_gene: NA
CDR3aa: CASRAGVLSNQPQHF
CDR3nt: TGTGCCAGCAGAGCAGGGGTCCTTAGCAATCAGCCCCAGCATTTT

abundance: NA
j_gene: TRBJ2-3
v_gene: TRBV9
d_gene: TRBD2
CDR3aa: CASSEGLAGGASDTQYF
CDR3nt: TGTGCCAGCAGCGAGGGACTAGCAGGGGGGGCGTCAGATACGCAGTATTTT

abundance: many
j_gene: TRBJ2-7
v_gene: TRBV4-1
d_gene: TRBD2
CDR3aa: CASSQVPSGRSYEQYF
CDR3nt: TGCGCCAGCAGCCAAGTTCCTAGCGGGCGCTCCTACGAGCAGTACTTC

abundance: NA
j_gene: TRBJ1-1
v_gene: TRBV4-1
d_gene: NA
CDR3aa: CASSQGQGQIAEAFF
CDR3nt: TGCGCCAGCAGCCAAGGGCAGGGGCAGATAGCTGAAGCTTTCTTT

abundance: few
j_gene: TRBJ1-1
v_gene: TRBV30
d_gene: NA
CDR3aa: CAWSGAKQGNTEAFF
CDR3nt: TGTGCCTGGAGTGGAGCCAAACAGGGGAACACTGAAGCTTTCTTT

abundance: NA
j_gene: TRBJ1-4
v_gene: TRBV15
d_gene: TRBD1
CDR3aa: CATSRETGLANEKLFF
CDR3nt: TGTGCCACCAGCAGAGAGACAGGGTTGGCTAATGAAAAACTGTTTTTT

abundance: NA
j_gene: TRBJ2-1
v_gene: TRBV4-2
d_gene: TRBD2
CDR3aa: CASSQDPGTSGDNEQFF
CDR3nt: TGTGCCAGCAGCCAGGACCCCGGGACTAGCGGCGACAATGAGCAGTTCTTC

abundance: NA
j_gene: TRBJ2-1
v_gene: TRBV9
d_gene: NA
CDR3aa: CASSLNSGPISYNEQFF
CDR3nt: TGTGCCAGCAGCCTCAATAGCGGTCCAATCTCCTACAATGAGCAGTTCTTC

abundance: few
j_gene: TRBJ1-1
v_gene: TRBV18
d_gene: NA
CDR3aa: CASSPPVTEAFF
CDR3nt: TGTGCCAGCTCACCACCAGTAACAGAAGCTTTCTTT

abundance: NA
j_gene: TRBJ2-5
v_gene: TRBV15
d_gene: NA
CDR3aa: CATSRDDGGFQETQYF
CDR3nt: TGTGCCACCAGCAGAGATGACGGGGGCTTCCAAGAGACCCAGTACTTC

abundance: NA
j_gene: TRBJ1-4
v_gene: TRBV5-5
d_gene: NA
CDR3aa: CASSPGTEGEKLFF
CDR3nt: TGTGCCAGCAGCCCCGGGACGGAGGGTGAAAAACTGTTTTTT

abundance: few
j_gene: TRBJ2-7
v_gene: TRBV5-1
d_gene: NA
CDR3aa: CASGLEQNYEQYF
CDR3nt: TGCGCCAGCGGCTTGGAACAGAACTACGAGCAGTACTTC

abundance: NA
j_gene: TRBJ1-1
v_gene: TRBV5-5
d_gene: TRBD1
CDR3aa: CASSGGTGPLRTEAFF
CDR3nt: TGTGCCAGCAGCGGGGGGACAGGGCCCCTGAGGACTGAAGCTTTCTTT

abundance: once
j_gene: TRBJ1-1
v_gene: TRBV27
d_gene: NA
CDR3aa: CASSPGQQPYQFRTEAFF
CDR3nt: TGTGCCAGCAGTCCTGGACAGCAACCTTATCAGTTTCGCACTGAAGCTTTCTTT

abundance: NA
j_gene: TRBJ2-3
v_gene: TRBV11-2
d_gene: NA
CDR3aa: CASSLRSGPRVDTQYF
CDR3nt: TGTGCCAGCAGCTTACGGAGCGGGCCGAGAGTAGATACGCAGTATTTT

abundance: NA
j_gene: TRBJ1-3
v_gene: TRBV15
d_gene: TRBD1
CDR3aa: CATGKDRATLGNTIYF
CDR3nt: TGTGCCACCGGGAAGGACAGGGCTACTCTTGGAAACACCATATATTTT

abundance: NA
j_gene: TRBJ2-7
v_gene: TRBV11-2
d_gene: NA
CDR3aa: CASSSHEQYF
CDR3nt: TGTGCCAGCAGCTCGCACGAGCAGTACTTC

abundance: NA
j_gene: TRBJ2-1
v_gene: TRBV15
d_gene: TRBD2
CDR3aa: CATSRDQTSGSIYEQFF
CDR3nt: TGTGCCACCAGCAGAGACCAGACTAGCGGGAGTATTTATGAGCAGTTCTTC

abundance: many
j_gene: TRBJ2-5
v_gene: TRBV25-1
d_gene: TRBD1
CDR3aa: CASSDRDSQETQYF
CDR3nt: TGTGCCAGCAGTGATCGGGACAGCCAAGAGACCCAGTACTTC

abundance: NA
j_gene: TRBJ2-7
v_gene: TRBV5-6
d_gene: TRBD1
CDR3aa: CASSRDRENSYEQYF
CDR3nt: TGTGCCAGCAGCCGGGACAGGGAAAACTCCTACGAGCAGTACTTC

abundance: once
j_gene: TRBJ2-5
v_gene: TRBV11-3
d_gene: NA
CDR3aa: CASSRGSQETQYF
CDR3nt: TGTGCCAGCAGCCGGGGGAGCCAAGAGACCCAGTACTTC

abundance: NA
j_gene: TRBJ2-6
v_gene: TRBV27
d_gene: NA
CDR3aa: CASSLRVLGGANVLTF
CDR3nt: TGTGCCAGCAGTTTAAGGGTCTTGGGTGGGGCCAACGTCCTGACTTTC

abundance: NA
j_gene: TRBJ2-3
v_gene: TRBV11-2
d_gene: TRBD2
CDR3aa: CASSLALAGVRGGTDTQYF
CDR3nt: TGTGCCAGCAGCTTAGCACTAGCGGGAGTAAGGGGGGGCACAGATACGCAGTATTTT

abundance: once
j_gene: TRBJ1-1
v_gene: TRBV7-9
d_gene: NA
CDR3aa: CASSSQSGVNTEAFF
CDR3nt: TGTGCCAGCAGCTCCCAATCGGGGGTTAACACTGAAGCTTTCTTT

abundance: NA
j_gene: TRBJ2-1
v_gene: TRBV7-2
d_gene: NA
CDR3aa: CASSSWVGSEQFF
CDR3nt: TGTGCCAGCAGCTCCTGGGTGGGGAGTGAGCAGTTCTTC

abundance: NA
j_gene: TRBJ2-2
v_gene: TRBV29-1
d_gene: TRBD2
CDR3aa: CSVRREGTGELFF
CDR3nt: TGCAGCGTTCGGCGGGAGGGCACCGGGGAGCTGTTTTTT

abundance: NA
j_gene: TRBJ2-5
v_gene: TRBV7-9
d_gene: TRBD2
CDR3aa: CASSLGGRALETQYF
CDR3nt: TGTGCCAGCAGCCTCGGGGGGAGGGCCCTGGAGACCCAGTACTTC

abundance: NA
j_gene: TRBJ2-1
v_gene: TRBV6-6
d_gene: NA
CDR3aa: CASRRLVGEQFF
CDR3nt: TGTGCCAGCAGGAGACTAGTCGGTGAGCAGTTCTTC

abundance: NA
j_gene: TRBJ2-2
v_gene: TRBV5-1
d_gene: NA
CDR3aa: CASSERAPAGELFF
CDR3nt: TGCGCCAGCAGTGAGCGGGCACCGGCCGGGGAGCTGTTTTTT

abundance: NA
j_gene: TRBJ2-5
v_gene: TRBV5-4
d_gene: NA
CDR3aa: CASSIDSFQETQYF
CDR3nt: TGTGCCAGCAGCATCGACAGTTTCCAAGAGACCCAGTACTTC

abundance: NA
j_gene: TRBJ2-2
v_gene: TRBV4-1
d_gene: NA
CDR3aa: CASSQEGGGLVTGELFF
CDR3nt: TGCGCCAGCAGCCAAGAGGGTGGAGGGCTGGTCACCGGGGAGCTGTTTTTT

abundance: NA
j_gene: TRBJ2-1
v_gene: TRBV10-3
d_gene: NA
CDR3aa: CAISELGGEQFF
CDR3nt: TGTGCCATCAGTGAATTAGGTGGTGAGCAGTTCTTC

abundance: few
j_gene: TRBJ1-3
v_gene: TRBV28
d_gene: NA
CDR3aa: CASIPSPPVSGNTIYF
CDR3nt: TGTGCCAGCATCCCTTCCCCCCCGGTCTCTGGAAACACCATATATTTT

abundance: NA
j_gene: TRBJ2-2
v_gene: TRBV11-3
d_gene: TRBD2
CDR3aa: CASSLVLAGGLGGELFF
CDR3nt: TGTGCCAGCAGCTTAGTACTAGCGGGAGGTCTCGGCGGGGAGCTGTTTTTT

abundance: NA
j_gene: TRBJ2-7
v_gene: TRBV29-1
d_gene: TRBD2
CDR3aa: CSVGLGRDYDEQYF
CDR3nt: TGCAGCGTTGGCCTAGGCCGGGACTACGACGAGCAGTACTTC

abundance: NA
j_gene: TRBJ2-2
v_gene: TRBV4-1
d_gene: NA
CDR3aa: CASSQGMGPTGELFF
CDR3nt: TGCGCCAGCAGCCAAGGGATGGGACCCACCGGGGAGCTGTTTTTT

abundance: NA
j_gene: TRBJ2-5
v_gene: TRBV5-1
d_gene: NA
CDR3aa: CASSLDGGETQYF
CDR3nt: TGCGCCAGCAGCTTGGATGGTGGAGAGACCCAGTACTTC

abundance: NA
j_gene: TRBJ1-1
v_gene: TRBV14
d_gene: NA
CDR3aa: CASCHTEAFF
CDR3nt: TGTGCCAGCTGTCACACTGAAGCTTTCTTT

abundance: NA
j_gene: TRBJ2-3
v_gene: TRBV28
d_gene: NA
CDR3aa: CASSSASAVNTDTQYF
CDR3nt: TGTGCCAGCAGTAGCGCCAGCGCAGTTAACACAGATACGCAGTATTTT

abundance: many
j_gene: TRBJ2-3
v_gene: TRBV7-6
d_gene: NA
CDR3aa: CASSLEGPTADTQYF
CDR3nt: TGTGCCAGCAGCTTAGAGGGGCCGACGGCAGATACGCAGTATTTT

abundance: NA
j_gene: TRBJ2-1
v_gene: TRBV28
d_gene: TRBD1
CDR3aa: CASSLLGQGFIF
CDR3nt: TGTGCCAGCAGTTTATTGGGACAGGGGTTTATCTTC

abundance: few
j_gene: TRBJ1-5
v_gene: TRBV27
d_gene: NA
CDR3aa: CASSSSGELGYSNQPQHF
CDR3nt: TGTGCCAGCAGTTCATCAGGGGAACTCGGGTATAGCAATCAGCCCCAGCATTTT

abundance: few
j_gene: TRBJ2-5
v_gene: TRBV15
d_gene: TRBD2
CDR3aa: CATSRGGTSGDKTQYF
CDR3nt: TGTGCCACCAGCAGAGGAGGGACTAGCGGGGATAAGACCCAGTACTTC

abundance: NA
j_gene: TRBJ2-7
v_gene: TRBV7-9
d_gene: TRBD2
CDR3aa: CASSPGLAYSYEQYF
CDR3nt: TGTGCCAGCAGCCCCGGACTAGCGTACTCCTACGAGCAGTACTTC

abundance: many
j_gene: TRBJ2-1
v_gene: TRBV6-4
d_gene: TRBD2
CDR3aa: CASSDSGTSGNSEQFF
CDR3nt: TGTGCCAGCAGTGACTCGGGAACTAGCGGGAACAGTGAGCAGTTCTTC

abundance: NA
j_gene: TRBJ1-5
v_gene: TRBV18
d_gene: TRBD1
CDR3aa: CASSPSIAGGGNQPQHF
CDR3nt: TGTGCCAGCTCACCAAGTATAGCAGGGGGCGGCAATCAGCCCCAGCATTTT

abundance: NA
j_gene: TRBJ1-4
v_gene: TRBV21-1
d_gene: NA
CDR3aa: CASGTVGQADEKLFF
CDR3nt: TGTGCCAGCGGGACCGTAGGACAGGCGGACGAAAAACTGTTTTTT

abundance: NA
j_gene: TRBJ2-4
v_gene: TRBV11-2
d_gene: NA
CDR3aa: CASSLDRLAKNIQYF
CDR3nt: TGTGCCAGCAGCTTAGATCGACTAGCCAAAAACATTCAGTACTTC